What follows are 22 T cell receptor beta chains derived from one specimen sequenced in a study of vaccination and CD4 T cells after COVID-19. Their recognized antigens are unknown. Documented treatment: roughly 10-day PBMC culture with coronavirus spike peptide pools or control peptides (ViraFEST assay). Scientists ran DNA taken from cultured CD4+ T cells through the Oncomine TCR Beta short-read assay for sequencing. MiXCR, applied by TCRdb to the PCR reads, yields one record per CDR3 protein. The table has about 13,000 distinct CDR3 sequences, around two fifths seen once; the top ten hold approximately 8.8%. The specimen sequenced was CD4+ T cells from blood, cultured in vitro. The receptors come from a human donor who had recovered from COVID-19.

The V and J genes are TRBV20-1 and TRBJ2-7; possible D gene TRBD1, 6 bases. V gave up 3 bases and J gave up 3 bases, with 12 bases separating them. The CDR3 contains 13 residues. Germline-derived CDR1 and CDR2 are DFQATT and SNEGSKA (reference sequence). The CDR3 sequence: CSASQGSSYEQYF. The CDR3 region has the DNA TGCAGTGCTAGTCAGGGGTCAAGCTACGAGCAGTACTTC.

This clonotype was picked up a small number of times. The CDR3 protein is CASRLDPNTEAFF. The CDR3 bases are TGTGCCAGCAGACTGGACCCGAACACTGAAGCTTTCTTT. The rearrangement links TRBV12-3 or TRBV12-4 to TRBJ1-1; D gene ambiguous. CDR3 length: 13 amino acids. Trimming shortened V by 6 bases and J by 1 base, and 9 bases separated the two germline ends.

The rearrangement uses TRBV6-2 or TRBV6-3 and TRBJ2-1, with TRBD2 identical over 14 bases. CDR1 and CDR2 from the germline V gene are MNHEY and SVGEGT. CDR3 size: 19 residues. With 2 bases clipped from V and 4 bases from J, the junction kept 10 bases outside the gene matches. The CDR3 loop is CASSYGRLAGGPGYNEQFF. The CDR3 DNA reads TGTGCCAGCAGTTACGGGCGACTAGCGGGGGGGCCGGGATACAATGAGCAGTTCTTC.

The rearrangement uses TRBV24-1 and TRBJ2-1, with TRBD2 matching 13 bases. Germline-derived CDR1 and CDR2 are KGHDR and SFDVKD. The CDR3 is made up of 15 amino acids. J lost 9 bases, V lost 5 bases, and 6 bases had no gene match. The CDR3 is CATSGTSGRGTEQFF. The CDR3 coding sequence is TGTGCCACCAGTGGTACTAGCGGGAGGGGCACTGAGCAGTTCTTC.

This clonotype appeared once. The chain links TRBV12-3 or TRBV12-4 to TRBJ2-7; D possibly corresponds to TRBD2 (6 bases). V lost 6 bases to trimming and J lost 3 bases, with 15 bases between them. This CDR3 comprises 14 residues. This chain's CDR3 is CASSPPGLSYEQYF. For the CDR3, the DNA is TGTGCCAGCAGCCCACCGGGACTGAGCTACGAGCAGTACTTC.

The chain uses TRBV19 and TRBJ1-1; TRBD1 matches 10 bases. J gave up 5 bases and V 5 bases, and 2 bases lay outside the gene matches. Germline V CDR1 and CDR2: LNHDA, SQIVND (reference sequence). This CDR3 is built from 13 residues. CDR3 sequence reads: CASSDRGRTEAFF. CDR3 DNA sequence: TGTGCCAGTAGTGACAGGGGGCGGACTGAAGCTTTCTTT.

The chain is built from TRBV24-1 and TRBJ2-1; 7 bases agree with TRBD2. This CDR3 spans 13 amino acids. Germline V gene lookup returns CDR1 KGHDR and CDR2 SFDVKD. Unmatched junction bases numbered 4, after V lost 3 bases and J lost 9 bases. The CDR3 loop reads CATSDGTKGEQFF. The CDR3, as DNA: TGTGCCACCAGTGATGGGACTAAGGGTGAGCAGTTCTTC.

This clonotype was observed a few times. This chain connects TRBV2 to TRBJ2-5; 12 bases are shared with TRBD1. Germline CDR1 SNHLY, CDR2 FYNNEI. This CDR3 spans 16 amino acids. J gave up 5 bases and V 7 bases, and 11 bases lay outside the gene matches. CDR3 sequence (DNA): TGTGCCAGCAACATATTGGGACAGGGGGCAGGGGAGACCCAGTACTTC. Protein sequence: CASNILGQGAGETQYF.

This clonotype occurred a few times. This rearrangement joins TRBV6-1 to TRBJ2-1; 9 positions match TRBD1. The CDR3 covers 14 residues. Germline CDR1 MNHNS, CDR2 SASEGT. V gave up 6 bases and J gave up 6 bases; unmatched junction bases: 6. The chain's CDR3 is CASSIGTGRNEQFF. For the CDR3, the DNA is TGTGCCAGCAGCATTGGGACAGGGCGCAATGAGCAGTTCTTC.

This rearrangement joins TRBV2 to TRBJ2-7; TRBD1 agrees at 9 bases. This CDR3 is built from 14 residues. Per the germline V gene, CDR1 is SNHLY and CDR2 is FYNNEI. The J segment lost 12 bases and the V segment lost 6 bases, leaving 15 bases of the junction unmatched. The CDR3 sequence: CASSLSPGQGRLYF. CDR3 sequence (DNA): TGTGCCAGCAGCTTAAGTCCGGGACAGGGAAGACTGTACTTC.

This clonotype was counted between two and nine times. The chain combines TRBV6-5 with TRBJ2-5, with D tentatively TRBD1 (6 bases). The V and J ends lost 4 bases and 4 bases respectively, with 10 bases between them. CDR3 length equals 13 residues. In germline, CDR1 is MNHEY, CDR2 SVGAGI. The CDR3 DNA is TGTGCCAGCAGTTCAGGGGCGGTAGAGACCCAGTACTTC. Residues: CASSSGAVETQYF.

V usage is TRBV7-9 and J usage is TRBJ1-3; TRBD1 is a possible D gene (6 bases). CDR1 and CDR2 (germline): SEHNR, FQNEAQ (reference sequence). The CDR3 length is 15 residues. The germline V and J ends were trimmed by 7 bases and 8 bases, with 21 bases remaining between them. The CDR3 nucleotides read TGTGCCAGCACCAATCTAGGCCGGGGGCCGGACACCATATATTTT. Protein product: CASTNLGRGPDTIYF. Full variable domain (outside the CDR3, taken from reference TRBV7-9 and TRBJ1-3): DTGVSQNPRHKITKRGQNVTFRCDPISEHNRLYWYRQTLGQGPEFLTYFQNEAQLEKSRLLSDRFSAERPKGSFSTLEIQRTEQGDSAMYLCASTNLGRGPDTIYFGEGSWLTVV.

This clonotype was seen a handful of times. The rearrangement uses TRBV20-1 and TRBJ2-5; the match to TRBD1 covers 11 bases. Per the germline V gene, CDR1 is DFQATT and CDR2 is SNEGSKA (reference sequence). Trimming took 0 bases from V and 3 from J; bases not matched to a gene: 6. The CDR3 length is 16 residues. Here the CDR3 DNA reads TGCAGTGCTAGAGAGACGGACAGGGGGCTGGAAGAGACCCAGTACTTC. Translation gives CSARETDRGLEETQYF.

CDR3 sequence (DNA): TGTGCCTGGAGTGTAGGAGTTACGGCTGAAGCTTTCTTT. Amino acids: CAWSVGVTAEAFF. The J gene is TRBJ1-1, the V gene TRBV30; unclear D gene. The V end lost 0 bases, the J end lost 6 bases, and 11 bases lay between the germline ends. This CDR3 region has 13 residues. Germline CDR1 is GTSNPN and CDR2 is SVGIG (reference sequence).

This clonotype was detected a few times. For the CDR3, the DNA is TGTGCCAGCAGCCCCAGACTAGCAAGAGATACGCAGTATTTT. Translated: CASSPRLARDTQYF. The chain is built from TRBV7-2 and TRBJ2-3; 7 nucleotides align to TRBD2. V shed 5 bases and J 5 bases; nucleotides not matched to a gene: 7. Germline-derived CDR1 and CDR2 are SGHTA and FQGNSA. The CDR3 has 14 residues.

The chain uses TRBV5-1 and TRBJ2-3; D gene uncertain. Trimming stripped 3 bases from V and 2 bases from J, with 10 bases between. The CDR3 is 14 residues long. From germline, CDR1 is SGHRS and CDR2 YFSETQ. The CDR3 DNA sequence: TGCGCCAGCAGCTCAGAGCAGTACACAGATACGCAGTATTTT. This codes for CASSSEQYTDTQYF.

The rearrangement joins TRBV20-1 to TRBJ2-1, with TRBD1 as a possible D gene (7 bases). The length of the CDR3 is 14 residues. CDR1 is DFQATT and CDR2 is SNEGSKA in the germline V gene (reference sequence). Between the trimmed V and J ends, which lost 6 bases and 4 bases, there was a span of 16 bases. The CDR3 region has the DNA TGCAGTGCCTCGGGGGCAGGGGGTTACAATGAGCAGTTCTTC. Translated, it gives CSASGAGGYNEQFF.

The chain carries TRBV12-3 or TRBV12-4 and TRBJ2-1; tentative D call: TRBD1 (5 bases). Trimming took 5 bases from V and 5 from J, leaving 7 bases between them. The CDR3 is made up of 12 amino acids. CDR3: CASSLTDNEQFF. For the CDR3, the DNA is TGTGCCAGCAGTCTGACAGACAATGAGCAGTTCTTC.

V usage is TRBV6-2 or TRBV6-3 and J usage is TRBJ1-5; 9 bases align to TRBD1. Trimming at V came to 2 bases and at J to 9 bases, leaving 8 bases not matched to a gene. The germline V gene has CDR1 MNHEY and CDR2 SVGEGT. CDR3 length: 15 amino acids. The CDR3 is CASSYGIGDRVPQHF. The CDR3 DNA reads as TGTGCCAGCAGTTACGGTATAGGGGACAGGGTGCCCCAGCATTTT.

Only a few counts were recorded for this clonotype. CDR3 loop: CASGRTGIEQFF. As DNA, the CDR3 is TGTGCTAGTGGCCGGACAGGGATTGAGCAGTTCTTC. The V gene is TRBV12-5, the J gene TRBJ2-1, with 8 bases lining up with TRBD1. Unmatched junction bases numbered 4, after V lost 6 bases and J lost 9 bases. Germline lookup yields CDR1 LGHNT and CDR2 FRNRAP. This CDR3 has 12 residues.

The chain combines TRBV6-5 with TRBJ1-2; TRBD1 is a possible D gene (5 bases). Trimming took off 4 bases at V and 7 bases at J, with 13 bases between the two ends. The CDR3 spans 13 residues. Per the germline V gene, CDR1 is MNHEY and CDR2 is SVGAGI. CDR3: CASSLDTVIGYTF. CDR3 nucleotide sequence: TGTGCCAGCAGTTTGGACACCGTTATTGGCTACACCTTC.

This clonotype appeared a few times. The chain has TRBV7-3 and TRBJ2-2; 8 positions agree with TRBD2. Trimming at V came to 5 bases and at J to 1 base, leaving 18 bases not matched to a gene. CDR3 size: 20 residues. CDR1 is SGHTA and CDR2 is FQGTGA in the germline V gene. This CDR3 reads CASSPRRLARRQMNTGELFF. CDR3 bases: TGTGCCAGCAGCCCCAGACGACTAGCGCGCCGACAAATGAACACCGGGGAGCTGTTTTTT.